These 21 T cell receptor beta chains were all obtained from the same sample, sequenced in a study of control samples from healthy donors and cancer patients. Produced via immunoSEQ multiplex PCR; TCRdb's table is partial and in-frame only. Of around 86,000 clones listed, over 85% were seen once; the top ten hold about 2%. The sample comprised PBMCs. These TCRs come from a woman aged 60-70 years with head and neck cancer.

V usage is TRBV19 and J usage is TRBJ2-7, with 9 bases aligning to TRBD2. CDR1 and CDR2 from the germline V gene are LNHDA and SQIVND (reference sequence). The junction had 11 bases not matched to a gene; V was cut back by 5 bases and J by 3 bases. CDR3 size: 16 residues. CDR3 in amino acids: CASSAVAGEVSYEQYF. Written as DNA, the CDR3 is TGTGCCAGTAGTGCCGTAGCGGGAGAAGTGAGCTACGAGCAGTACTTC. The variable domain in full, with the rest retrieved from reference TRBV19 and TRBJ2-7, is DGGITQSPKYLFRKEGQNVTLSCEQNLNHDAMYWYRQDPGQGLRLIYYSQIVNDFQKGDIAEGYSVSREKKESFPLTVTSAQKNPTAFYLCASSAVAGEVSYEQYFGPGTRLTVT.

The J gene is TRBJ2-7, the V gene TRBV21-1; TRBD1 is the table's D call and was not checked against the DNA. TRBV21-1 counts as a pseudogene. The CDR3 is 15 amino acids. The CDR3 DNA follows: TGTGCCAGCAGCAAGGGACAGGGTAGCTCCTACGAGCAGTACTTC. Protein product: CASSKGQGSSYEQYF.

The chain uses TRBV19 and TRBJ2-7, with 7 bases that match TRBD2. The CDR3 is 16 residues long. CDR1 is LNHDA and CDR2 is SQIVND in the germline V gene (reference sequence). The V and J ends lost 7 bases and 0 bases, in that order; junction bases with no gene match: 12. The CDR3 is CASKMASGVSSYEQYF. In nucleotides, the CDR3 is TGTGCCAGTAAAATGGCTAGCGGCGTCAGCTCCTACGAGCAGTACTTC. Variable domain in full (rest from reference TRBV19 and TRBJ2-7): DGGITQSPKYLFRKEGQNVTLSCEQNLNHDAMYWYRQDPGQGLRLIYYSQIVNDFQKGDIAEGYSVSREKKESFPLTVTSAQKNPTAFYLCASKMASGVSSYEQYFGPGTRLTVT.

The chain carries TRBV28 and TRBJ1-1; D not certain. This CDR3 is built from 12 residues. Germline V gene sequence: CDR1 MDHEN, CDR2 SYDVKM. The ends were cut back, 5 bases at V and 6 bases at J, with 10 bases in the middle. The DNA of the CDR3 is TGTGCCAGCAGTGCCGTGGTGGCTGAAGCTTTCTTT. Its translation is CASSAVVAEAFF.

This clone was detected a few times. The V gene is TRBV28, the J gene TRBJ1-6; D not resolved. This CDR3 spans 11 amino acids. Germline CDR1 and CDR2: MDHEN and SYDVKM. Trimming pared 7 bases from V and 7 bases from J, leaving 5 bases between. CDR3 in amino acids: CASTSNSPLHF. CDR3 DNA: TGTGCCAGCACTTCGAATTCACCCCTCCACTTT.

This clone has just one count. V gene TRBV6-1 combines with J gene TRBJ1-3, with D possibly matching TRBD1 (6 bases). Trimming shortened V by 3 bases and J by 2 bases, and 8 bases separated the two germline ends. The CDR3 is 14 amino acids. Germline CDR1 reads MNHNS; CDR2 reads SASEGT. The DNA for the CDR3 is TGTGCCAGCAGTGACGCAGGGGCTGGAAACACCATATATTTT. It specifies CASSDAGAGNTIYF.

The chain uses TRBV11-3 and TRBJ2-3, with D tentatively TRBD1 (6 bases). There are 14 residues in the CDR3. CDR1 is SGHNT and CDR2 is YENEEA in the germline V gene. Trimming removed 1 base from V and 4 bases from J, with 9 bases in between. The CDR3 region is CASSLGTVADTQYF. The CDR3 DNA is TGTGCCAGCAGCTTAGGGACAGTAGCAGATACGCAGTATTTT.

This clone was recorded only once. The chain combines TRBV18 with TRBJ2-1, with 9 bases matching TRBD2. This CDR3 has 16 residues. The germline V gene encodes CDR1 KGHSH and CDR2 LQKENI. J was trimmed by 4 bases and V by 3 bases; bases with no gene match: 7. The CDR3 nucleotides are TGTGCCAGCTCACCTACTAGCGGGTCAATTTACAATGAGCAGTTCTTC. Translated: CASSPTSGSIYNEQFF. Full variable domain (remainder filled in from reference TRBV18 and TRBJ2-1): NAGVMQNPRHLVRRRGQEARLRCSPMKGHSHVYWYRQLPEEGLKFMVYLQKENIIDESGMPKERFSAEFPKEGPSILRIQQVVRGDSAAYFCASSPTSGSIYNEQFFGPGTRLTVL.

This rearrangement joins TRBV30 to TRBJ2-7; 13 bases line up with TRBD2. CDR1 GTSNPN and CDR2 SVGIG come from the germline V gene (reference sequence). V was clipped by 0 bases and J by 8 bases; unmatched bases: 4. The CDR3 extends over 14 amino acids. CDR3 protein: CAWSVGLAGEKQYF. The CDR3 DNA reads TGTGCCTGGAGTGTCGGACTAGCGGGAGAGAAGCAGTACTTC. Filled out from reference TRBV30 and TRBJ2-7, the complete variable domain reads SQTIHQWPATLVQPVGSPLSLECTVEGTSNPNLYWYRQAAGRGLQLLFYSVGIGQISSEVPQNLSASRPQDRQFILSSKKLLLSDSGFYLCAWSVGLAGEKQYFGPGTRLTVT.

In this sample, this clone turned up a few times. The V and J genes are TRBV6-2 or TRBV6-3 and TRBJ1-5; D is undetermined. The V gene lost 5 bases and the J gene lost 12 bases, with 17 bases spanning the gap. Per the germline V gene, CDR1 is MNHEY and CDR2 is SVGEGT. The length of the CDR3 is 13 residues. Written as DNA, the CDR3 is TGTGCCAGCAGTATCAGACGGACGGCCTTCCAGCATTTT. Protein sequence: CASSIRRTAFQHF.

The chain couples TRBV5-1 to TRBJ2-5, with D unclear. Germline V CDR1 and CDR2: SGHRS, YFSETQ. The V end lost 2 bases, the J end lost 2 bases, and 7 bases lay between the germline ends. The CDR3 is 13 amino acids. The chain's CDR3 is CASSFTIQETQYF. DNA of the CDR3: TGCGCCAGCAGCTTTACTATTCAAGAGACCCAGTACTTC.

This chain links TRBV7-2 with TRBJ2-5; TRBD2 agrees at 7 bases. Germline V gives CDR1 SGHTA, CDR2 FQGNSA. The CDR3 length is 14 residues. V was clipped by 1 base and J by 4 bases; unmatched bases: 3. CDR3 residues: CASSLDGRRETQYF. The DNA of the CDR3 is TGTGCCAGCAGCTTAGACGGGAGGCGAGAGACCCAGTACTTC.

The genes are TRBV7-2 and TRBJ1-5; a possible D gene is TRBD1 (6 bases). The CDR3 is 15 amino acids. Germline lookup yields CDR1 SGHTA and CDR2 FQGNSA. V was shortened by 2 bases and J by 3 bases, with 11 bases between the two germline ends. The CDR3 DNA reads as TGTGCCAGCAGCTTATCCGGACAGCTCAATCAGCCCCAGCATTTT. Its protein is CASSLSGQLNQPQHF.

The chain combines TRBV2 with TRBJ2-3, with unresolved D. In germline, CDR1 is SNHLY, CDR2 FYNNEI. V was cut by 4 bases and J by 0 bases, with 14 bases left in between. This CDR3 is 16 amino acids long. The CDR3 DNA sequence: TGTGCCAGCAGTGCCCTCGCTATCCTTAGCACAGATACGCAGTATTTT. Translation gives CASSALAILSTDTQYF.

This sequence joins TRBV2 and TRBJ1-1; TRBD1 aligns across 8 bases. This CDR3 contains 13 residues. Germline V CDR1 and CDR2: SNHLY, FYNNEI. Germline trimming cut 7 bases from V and 2 bases from J; bases unmatched to any gene: 3. The CDR3 is CASMGQANTEAFF. Written as DNA, the CDR3 is TGTGCCAGCATGGGACAGGCAAACACTGAAGCTTTCTTT.

The genes are TRBV13 and TRBJ2-2; a possible D gene is TRBD2 (6 bases). The CDR3 has 18 amino acids. CDR1 and CDR2 (germline): PRHDT, FYEKMQ (reference sequence). Trimming took 6 bases from V and 1 from J, leaving 21 bases between them. The CDR3 here is CASSSRFVGGVNTGELFF. Written as DNA, the CDR3 is TGTGCCAGCAGTTCCCGTTTCGTGGGGGGAGTGAACACCGGGGAGCTGTTTTTT.

This chain connects TRBV27 to TRBJ2-7, with 7 bases lining up with TRBD1. Trimming took 0 bases from V and 3 from J; bases not matched to a gene: 2. The germline gives CDR1 MNHEY, CDR2 SMNVEV (reference sequence). The CDR3 length is 14 residues. CDR3 in amino acids: CASSLSRGLYEQYF. The CDR3 region has the DNA TGTGCCAGCAGTTTATCGAGGGGGCTCTACGAGCAGTACTTC.

The rearrangement links TRBV7-9 to TRBJ2-5, with 9 bases aligning to TRBD1. Germline V gene lookup returns CDR1 SEHNR and CDR2 FQNEAQ (reference sequence). The CDR3 extends over 14 amino acids. Trimming took 6 bases from V and 2 from J; bases not matched to a gene: 4. The CDR3 region is CASRNRGPQETQYF. The CDR3 DNA reads TGTGCCAGCAGGAACAGGGGGCCTCAAGAGACCCAGTACTTC.

The chain's CDR3 is CASSLAGGVTDTQYF. The CDR3 DNA is TGTGCCAGCAGTTTAGCGGGGGGAGTGACAGATACGCAGTATTTT. The chain couples TRBV6-6 to TRBJ2-3; 10 positions agree with TRBD2. V shed 4 bases, J shed 3 bases, and the junction held 4 bases outside the gene matches. The CDR3 covers 15 residues. Germline CDR1 MNHNY, CDR2 SVGAGI (reference sequence).

This clone showed up just a few times. The genes are TRBV10-2 and TRBJ1-2; possibly TRBD1 for D (6 bases). This CDR3 spans 15 amino acids. V gave up 4 bases and J gave up 5 bases, with 17 bases separating them. CDR1 is WSHSY and CDR2 is SAAADI in the germline V gene. The CDR3 reads CASSASTGTTYGYTF. The CDR3 DNA is TGCGCCAGCAGTGCCTCCACCGGGACAACTTATGGCTACACCTTC.

The chain joins TRBV7-2 to TRBJ2-2; no reliable D call. CDR1 is SGHTA, CDR2 FQGNSA, per germline. The CDR3 length is 15 residues. Trimming left V 5 bases short and J 1 base short, with 11 bases between. The CDR3, as DNA: TGTGCCAGCAGCCCCCGCTGGGGGAACACCGGGGAGCTGTTTTTT. Its protein is CASSPRWGNTGELFF.